What follows is one TCR beta chain and its context. As yet, its antigen is unknown. The junction had 5 bases not matched to a gene; V was cut back by 1 base and J by 2 bases. The CDR3 covers 17 residues. CDR1 and CDR2 from the germline V gene are SGHRS and YFSETQ. Method: immunoSEQ multiplex PCR; TCRdb's copy keeps in-frame clones and lacks some. The sample has around 62,000 clones; about 88% are singletons. These data are taken from a study of lymphopenia after photon versus proton radiotherapy. Study conclusions and caveats: Post-nadir diversity loss with photons came from oligoclonal expansion, particularly CD8+ Temra cells.

The gene calls are TRBV5-1 and TRBJ2-1; TRBD2 agrees at 11 bases. This TCR was recovered from a man aged 60-69 years with pancreatic cancer. The source material was peripheral blood, sampled from a patient treated with proton-based radiotherapy. The CDR3 nucleotides are TGCGCCAGCAGCTTGACTAGCGGGAGTAGCACCTACAATGAGCAGTTCTTC. Translation: CASSLTSGSSTYNEQFF.